The T cell receptor beta chain described here comes from a study of blood T cell repertoires in COVID-19. The V end was cut by 4 bases, the J end by 5 bases, with 15 bases between. Germline CDR1 is SGDLS and CDR2 is YYNGEE. The CDR3 is 15 residues long. Using immunoSEQ multiplex PCR, the repertoire was profiled, and TCRdb retains in-frame clones only, with some absent. The data show just over 300,000 clones, with about 89% seen just once and 8% to 10% held by the top ten. The chain couples TRBV9 to TRBJ1-4; the D is unclear. This receptor was identified in a woman between 40 and 55 years old who had recovered from COVID-19. Material for sequencing was PBMCs or T cells enriched from blood (not recorded which). Written as DNA, the CDR3 is TGTGCCAGCAGCAGCCTTGCGGGCCCGAATGAAAAACTGTTTTTT. Its translation: CASSSLAGPNEKLFF.